These 3 T cell receptor beta chains were sequenced from one sample in a study of cytotoxic CD8 clonotypes in ibrutinib-treated CLL (dated by TCRdb to the early 2020s). The time point tag for this specimen amounts to: roughly 2 years on ibrutinib. The library was obtained by the immunoSEQ multiplex PCR assay. TCRdb provides this immuneACCESS table in a form limited to in-frame rearrangements. Some clones are lacking; in checked studies, under half of them reflect an unresolved V gene, and why the rest are absent is not known. Within this sample are tens of thousands of clones, with around 60% of them counted one time only. Over 20% of the sample belongs to the ten largest clones. The sequences come from PBMCs, collected after 24 months of ibrutinib treatment. The receptor source for this set is a human donor with chronic lymphocytic leukemia.

The chain uses TRBV5-6 and TRBJ1-4, with D maybe TRBD1 (5 bases). The CDR3 runs to 16 residues. Germline V lookup: CDR1 SGHDT, CDR2 YYEEEE. V lost 5 bases to trimming and J lost 8 bases, with 22 bases between them. Written as DNA, the CDR3 is TGTGCCAGCAGGATGGGAGGGACCAACATGGGGGAAAAACTGTTTTTT. It is translated as CASRMGGTNMGEKLFF.

The genes are TRBV6-1 and TRBJ1-1; D gene unclear. The V and J ends lost 7 bases and 10 bases respectively, with 16 bases between them. CDR3 size: 12 residues. The germline CDR1 and CDR2 sequences are MNHNS and SASEGT. CDR3 bases: TGTGCCAGCATCCTCCGAGCACGGGCAGCTTTCTTT. This codes for CASILRARAAFF.

This clone was found a few times. The chain links TRBV6-1 to TRBJ1-6; unclear D gene. Germline assignment: CDR1 MNHNS and CDR2 SASEGT. V was shortened by 1 base and J by 13 bases, with 17 bases between the two germline ends. The CDR3 totals 15 residues. The CDR3: CASSEGRAHASPLHF. DNA for the CDR3: TGTGCCAGCAGTGAAGGACGAGCCCACGCCTCGCCCCTCCACTTT.